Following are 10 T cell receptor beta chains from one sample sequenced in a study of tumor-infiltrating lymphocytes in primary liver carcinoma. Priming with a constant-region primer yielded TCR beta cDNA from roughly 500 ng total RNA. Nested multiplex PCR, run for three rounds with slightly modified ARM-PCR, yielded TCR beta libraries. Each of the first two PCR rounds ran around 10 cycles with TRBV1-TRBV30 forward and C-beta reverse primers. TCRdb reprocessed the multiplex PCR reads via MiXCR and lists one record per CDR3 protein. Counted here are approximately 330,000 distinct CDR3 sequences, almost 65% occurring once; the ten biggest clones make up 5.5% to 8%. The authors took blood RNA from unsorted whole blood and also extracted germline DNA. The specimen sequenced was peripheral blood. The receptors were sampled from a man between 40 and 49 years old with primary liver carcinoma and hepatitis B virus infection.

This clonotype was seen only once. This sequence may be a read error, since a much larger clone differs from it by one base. The CDR3 DNA sequence: TGTGCCTGCAGTCCCCGACTAGCGGGGCTCAATGAGCAGTTCTTC. Its protein is CACSPRLAGLNEQFF. The J gene is TRBJ2-1, the V gene TRBV6-5; 11 bases line up with TRBD2. Looked up from germline, CDR1 is MNHEY and CDR2 is SVGAGI. The CDR3 has 15 residues.

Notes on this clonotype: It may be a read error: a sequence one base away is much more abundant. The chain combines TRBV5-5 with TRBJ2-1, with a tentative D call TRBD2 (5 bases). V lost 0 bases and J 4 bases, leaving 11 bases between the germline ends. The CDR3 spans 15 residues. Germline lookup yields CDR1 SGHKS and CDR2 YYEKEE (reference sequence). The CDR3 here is CASSLGGRAYNEQFF. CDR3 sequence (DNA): TGTGCCAGCAGCTTGGGAGGGAGAGCTTACAATGAGCAGTTCTTC.

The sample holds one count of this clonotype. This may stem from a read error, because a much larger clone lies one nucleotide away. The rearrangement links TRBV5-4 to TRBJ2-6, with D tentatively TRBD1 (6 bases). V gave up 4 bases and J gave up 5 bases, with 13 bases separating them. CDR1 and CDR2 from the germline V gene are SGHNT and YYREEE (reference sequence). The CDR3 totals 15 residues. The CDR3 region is CASSAAGARANVLTF. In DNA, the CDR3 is TGTGCCAGCAGCGCCGCAGGGGCTAGGGCCAACGTCCTGACTTTC.

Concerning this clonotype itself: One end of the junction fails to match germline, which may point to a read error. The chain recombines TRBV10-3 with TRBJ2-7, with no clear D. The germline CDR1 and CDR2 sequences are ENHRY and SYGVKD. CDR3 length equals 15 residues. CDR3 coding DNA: TGTGCCATCGGTGAGGCGCAGGCGATCTCCTACGAGCAGTACTTC. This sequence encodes CAIGEAQAISYEQYF.

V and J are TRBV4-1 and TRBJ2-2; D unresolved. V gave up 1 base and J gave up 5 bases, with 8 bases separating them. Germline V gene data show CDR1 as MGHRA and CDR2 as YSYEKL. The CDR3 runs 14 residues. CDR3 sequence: CASSQGPRTGELFF. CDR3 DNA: TGCGCCAGCAGCCAAGGGCCCAGGACCGGGGAGCTGTTTTTT.

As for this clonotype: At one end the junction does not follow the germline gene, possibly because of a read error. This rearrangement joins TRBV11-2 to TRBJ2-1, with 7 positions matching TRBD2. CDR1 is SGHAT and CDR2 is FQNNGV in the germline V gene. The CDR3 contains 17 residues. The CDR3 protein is CAISFRGSISSYNEQFF. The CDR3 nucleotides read TGTGCCATCAGCTTCCGCGGGAGTATCAGCTCCTACAATGAGCAGTTCTTC.

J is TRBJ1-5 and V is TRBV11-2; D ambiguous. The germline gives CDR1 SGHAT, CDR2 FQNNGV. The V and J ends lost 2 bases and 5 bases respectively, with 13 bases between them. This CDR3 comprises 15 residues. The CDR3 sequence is CASSLNSGFYQPQHF. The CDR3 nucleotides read TGTGCCAGCAGCTTAAACTCAGGTTTCTATCAGCCCCAGCATTTT.

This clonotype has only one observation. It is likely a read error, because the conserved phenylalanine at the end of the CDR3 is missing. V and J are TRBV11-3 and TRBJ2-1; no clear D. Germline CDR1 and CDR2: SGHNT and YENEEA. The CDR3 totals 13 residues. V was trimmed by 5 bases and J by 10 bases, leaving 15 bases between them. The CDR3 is CASSLGRTREQFY. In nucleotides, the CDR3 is TGTGCCAGCAGCCTAGGTCGCACTCGGGAGCAGTTCTAT.

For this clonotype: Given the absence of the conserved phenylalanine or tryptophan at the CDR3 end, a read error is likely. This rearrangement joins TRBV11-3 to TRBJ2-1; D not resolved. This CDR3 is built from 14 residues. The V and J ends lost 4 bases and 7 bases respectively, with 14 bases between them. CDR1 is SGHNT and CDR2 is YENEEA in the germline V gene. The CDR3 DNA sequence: TGTGCCAGCAGCTCCGGTACTAACGGTAATGAGCAGTTCCTC. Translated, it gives CASSSGTNGNEQFL.

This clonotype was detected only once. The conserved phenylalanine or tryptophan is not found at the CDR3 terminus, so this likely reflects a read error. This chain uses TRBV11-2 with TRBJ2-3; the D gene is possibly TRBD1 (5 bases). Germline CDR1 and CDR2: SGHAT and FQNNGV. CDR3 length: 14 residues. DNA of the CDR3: TGTGCCAGGAGCTTATCCAGGGGCACAGATACGCAGTATTAT. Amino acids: CARSLSRGTDTQYY.